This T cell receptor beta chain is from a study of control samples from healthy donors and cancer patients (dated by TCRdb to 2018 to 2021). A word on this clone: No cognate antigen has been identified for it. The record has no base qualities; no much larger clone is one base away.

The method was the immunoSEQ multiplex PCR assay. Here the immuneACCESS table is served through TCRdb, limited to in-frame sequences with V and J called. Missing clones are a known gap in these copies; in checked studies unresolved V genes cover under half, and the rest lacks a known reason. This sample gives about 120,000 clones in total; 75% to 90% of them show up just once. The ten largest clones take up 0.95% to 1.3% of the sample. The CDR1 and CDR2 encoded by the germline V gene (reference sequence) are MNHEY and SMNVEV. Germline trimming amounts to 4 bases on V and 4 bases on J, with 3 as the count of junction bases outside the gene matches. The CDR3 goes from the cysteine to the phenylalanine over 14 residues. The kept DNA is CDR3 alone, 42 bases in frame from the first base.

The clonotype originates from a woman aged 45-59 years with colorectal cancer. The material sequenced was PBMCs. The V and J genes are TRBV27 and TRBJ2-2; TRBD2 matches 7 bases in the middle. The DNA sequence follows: TGTGCCAGCAGTTCCCGGGGGGTCACCGGGGAGCTGTTTTTT. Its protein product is CASSSRGVTGELFF.